These T cell receptor beta chains were read from a single sample in a study of blood T cells in healthy people across ages. TCRdb re-called the 5' RACE reads with MiXCR, one entry per CDR3 protein. Of around 2 million distinct CDR3 sequences in the sample, 35% to 50% were seen once. The sequenced material came from blood. All receptors derive from a human donor in good health. Both conserved end residues are part of each CDR3. Fields, in order: J gene, D gene, V gene, CDR3 protein. The D gene is left open where the match is weak.

J gene: TRBJ2-5
D gene: TRBD2
V gene: TRBV7-2
CDR3 protein: CASSLGTSGGPQETQYF

J gene: -
D gene: -
V gene: TRBV28
CDR3 protein: CASSVGSYGQTQYF

J gene: TRBJ2-1
D gene: -
V gene: TRBV20-1
CDR3 protein: CSAPVRAGVREQFF

J gene: TRBJ2-3
D gene: -
V gene: TRBV5-5
CDR3 protein: CASSFSAAPDTQYF

J gene: TRBJ1-2
D gene: TRBD1
V gene: TRBV29-1
CDR3 protein: CSATQGAGYGYTF

J gene: TRBJ2-7
D gene: TRBD2
V gene: TRBV3-1
CDR3 protein: CASSQEAGGYSYEQYF

J gene: TRBJ2-2
D gene: -
V gene: TRBV10-3
CDR3 protein: CAISAAQGDTGELFF

J gene: TRBJ2-1
D gene: TRBD2
V gene: TRBV4-3
CDR3 protein: CASSQDEGRRVAGINEQFF

J gene: TRBJ1-1
D gene: -
V gene: TRBV28
CDR3 protein: CASSLPEGVNSEAFF

J gene: TRBJ1-2
D gene: -
V gene: TRBV7-2
CDR3 protein: CACRLTVNYGYTF

J gene: TRBJ2-7
D gene: TRBD1
V gene: TRBV28
CDR3 protein: CASSLNPVGQGTYEQYF

J gene: TRBJ1-1
D gene: -
V gene: TRBV7-8
CDR3 protein: CASSPRINSEAFF

J gene: TRBJ2-3
D gene: TRBD1
V gene: TRBV6-2/TRBV6-3
CDR3 protein: CASSYGLRQGTDTDTQYF

J gene: TRBJ2-1
D gene: TRBD2
V gene: TRBV10-3
CDR3 protein: CAISPRTSGGALSYNEQFF

J gene: TRBJ1-1
D gene: -
V gene: TRBV12-5
CDR3 protein: CASDYDTLNTEAFF

J gene: TRBJ2-1
D gene: TRBD2
V gene: TRBV5-1
CDR3 protein: CASAGAGTGTYNEQFF

J gene: TRBJ2-7
D gene: TRBD1
V gene: TRBV9
CDR3 protein: CASSVGVGQSYEQYF

J gene: TRBJ2-7
D gene: -
V gene: TRBV9
CDR3 protein: CARRQASSYEQYF

J gene: -
D gene: TRBD1
V gene: TRBV6-5
CDR3 protein: CASSYLTGGRRETQYF

J gene: TRBJ1-2
D gene: -
V gene: TRBV7-3
CDR3 protein: CASSLSGFGAYGYTF

J gene: TRBJ1-2
D gene: -
V gene: TRBV15
CDR3 protein: CATSRYWGDYGYTF

J gene: -
D gene: -
V gene: TRBV2
CDR3 protein: CASSERVWDQETQYF

J gene: TRBJ2-1
D gene: -
V gene: TRBV24-1
CDR3 protein: CATSVNRDVNEQFF

J gene: TRBJ2-7
D gene: TRBD1
V gene: TRBV5-1
CDR3 protein: CASTSGDRNYEQYF

J gene: TRBJ2-7
D gene: TRBD1
V gene: TRBV5-1
CDR3 protein: CASSRIGTGGFHEQYF

J gene: TRBJ2-3
D gene: TRBD2
V gene: TRBV7-6
CDR3 protein: CASSLEASGGGLFVDTQYF

J gene: TRBJ1-2
D gene: TRBD1
V gene: TRBV6-5
CDR3 protein: CASSYFMTGTYTF

J gene: TRBJ1-3
D gene: -
V gene: TRBV5-1
CDR3 protein: CASSLEARSTSGNTIYF

J gene: TRBJ2-3
D gene: -
V gene: TRBV7-9
CDR3 protein: CASSLLEGGTDTQYF

J gene: TRBJ2-7
D gene: TRBD1
V gene: TRBV6-6
CDR3 protein: CASSYGQGSAYEQYF

J gene: TRBJ2-1
D gene: TRBD2
V gene: TRBV9
CDR3 protein: CASSVVRGADNEQFF